This T cell receptor (beta chain) was found in a study of cytomegalovirus exposure and HLA in healthy donors. Background on the study: Caucasian-associated ancestry cluster membership applied to about four fifths of some 400 genotyped donors. Points from the study as a whole: Generally TCR sequences proved uncommon, though certain public TCRs appeared in numerous donors. The classifier was said to identify cytomegalovirus status with high specificity and sensitivity.

To note about this clone: The target antigen is unknown.

It was with 60 Vbeta and 13 Jbeta primers that the PCR ran. Assay used: immunoSEQ multiplex PCR; TCRdb lists only in-frame clones, some missing. The table lists 95,000 to 150,000 clones, over 60% of them singletons. The germline V gene has CDR1 MDHEN and CDR2 SYDVKM. The CDR3 extends over 16 amino acids. Trimming removed 1 base from V and 3 bases from J; junction bases left unmatched: 6. This clonotype was obtained from a man aged 18 to 30 in good health and CMV-seronegative. The sample comprised PBMCs. This sequence joins TRBV28 and TRBJ2-7; 10 bases fit TRBD2. CDR3 DNA sequence: TGTGCCAGCAGTTTATTGCTAGCGGGAGCAAGCTACGAGCAGTACTTC. Amino acid sequence: CASSLLLAGASYEQYF.